This TCR beta chain was identified in a study of control samples from healthy donors and cancer patients. Germline V gene lookup returns CDR1 MNHEY and CDR2 SVGEGT. This CDR3 has 17 residues. The junction had 6 bases not matched to a gene; V was cut back by 4 bases and J by 3 bases. The repertoire was sequenced with immunoSEQ multiplex PCR; TCRdb's copy has only in-frame clones and lacks some. The profile shows some 120,000 clones, 85% to 95% of them singletons. The source material was PBMCs. J is TRBJ2-1 and V is TRBV6-2 or TRBV6-3; TRBD2 agrees at 13 bases. The clonotype originates from a man in his fifties or sixties with head and neck cancer. The CDR3 DNA reads TGTGCCAGCAGTTCGGCACTAGCGGGGGGGCTCTACAATGAGCAGTTCTTC. This codes for CASSSALAGGLYNEQFF.